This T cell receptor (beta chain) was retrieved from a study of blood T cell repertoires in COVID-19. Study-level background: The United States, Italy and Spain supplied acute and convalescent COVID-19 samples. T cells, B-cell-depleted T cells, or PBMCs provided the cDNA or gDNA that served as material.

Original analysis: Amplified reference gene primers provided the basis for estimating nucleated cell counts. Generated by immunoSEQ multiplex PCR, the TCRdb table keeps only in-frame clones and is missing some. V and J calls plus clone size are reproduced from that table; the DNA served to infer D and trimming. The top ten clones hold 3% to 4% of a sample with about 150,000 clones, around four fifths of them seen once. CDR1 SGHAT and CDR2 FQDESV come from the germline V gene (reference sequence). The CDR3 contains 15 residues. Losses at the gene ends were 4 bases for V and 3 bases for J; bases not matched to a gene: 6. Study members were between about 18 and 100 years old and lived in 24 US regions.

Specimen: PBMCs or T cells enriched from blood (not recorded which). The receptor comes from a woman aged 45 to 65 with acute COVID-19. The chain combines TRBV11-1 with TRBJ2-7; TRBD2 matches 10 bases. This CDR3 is CASSSPSGSRYEQYF. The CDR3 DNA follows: TGTGCCAGCAGCTCCCCTAGCGGGAGCCGCTACGAGCAGTACTTC.